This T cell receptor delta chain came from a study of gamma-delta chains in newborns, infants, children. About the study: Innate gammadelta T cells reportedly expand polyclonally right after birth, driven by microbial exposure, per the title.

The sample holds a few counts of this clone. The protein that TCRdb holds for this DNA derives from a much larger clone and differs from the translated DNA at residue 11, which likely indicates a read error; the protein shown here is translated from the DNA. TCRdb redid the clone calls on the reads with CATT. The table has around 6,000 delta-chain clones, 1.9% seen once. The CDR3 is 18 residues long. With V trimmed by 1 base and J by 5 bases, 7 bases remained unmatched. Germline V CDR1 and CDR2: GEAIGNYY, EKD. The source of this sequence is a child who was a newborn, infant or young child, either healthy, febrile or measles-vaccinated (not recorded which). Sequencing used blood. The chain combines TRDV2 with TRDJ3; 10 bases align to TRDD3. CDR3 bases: TGTGCCTGTGACACTGGGGGATACTTATCCCGGGACACCCGACAGATGTTTTTC. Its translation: CACDTGGYLSRDTRQMFF.